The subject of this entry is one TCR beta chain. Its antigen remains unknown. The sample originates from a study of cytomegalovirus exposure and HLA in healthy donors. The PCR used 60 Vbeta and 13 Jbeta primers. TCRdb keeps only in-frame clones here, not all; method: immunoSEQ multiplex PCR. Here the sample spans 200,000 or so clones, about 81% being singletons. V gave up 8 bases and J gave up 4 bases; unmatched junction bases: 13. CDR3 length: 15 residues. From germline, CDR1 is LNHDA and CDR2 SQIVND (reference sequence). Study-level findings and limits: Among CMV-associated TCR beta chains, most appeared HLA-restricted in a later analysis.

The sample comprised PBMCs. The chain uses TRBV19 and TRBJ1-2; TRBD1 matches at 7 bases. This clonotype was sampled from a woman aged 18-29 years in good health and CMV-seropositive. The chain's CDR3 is CASGDARGWSYGYTF. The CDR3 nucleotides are TGTGCCAGTGGGGACGCCAGGGGGTGGAGCTATGGCTACACCTTC.